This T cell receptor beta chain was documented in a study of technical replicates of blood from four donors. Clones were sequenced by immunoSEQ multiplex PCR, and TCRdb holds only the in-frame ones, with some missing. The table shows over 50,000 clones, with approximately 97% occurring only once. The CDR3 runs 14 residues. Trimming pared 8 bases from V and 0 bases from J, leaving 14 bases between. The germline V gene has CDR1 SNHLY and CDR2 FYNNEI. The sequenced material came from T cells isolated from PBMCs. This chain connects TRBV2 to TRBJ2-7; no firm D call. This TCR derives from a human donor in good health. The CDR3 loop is CASSQSLSSYEQYF. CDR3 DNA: TGTGCCAGCTCTCAGTCCTTAAGCTCCTACGAGCAGTACTTC.